What follows are 17 T cell receptor beta chains derived from one specimen sequenced in a study of cytomegalovirus exposure and HLA in healthy donors. Use of 60 Vbeta and 13 Jbeta primers characterized the PCR. Generated by immunoSEQ multiplex PCR, the TCRdb table keeps only in-frame clones and is missing some. This sample has about 140,000 clones, with around 73% found just once. The sequencing input was PBMCs. The receptor source for this set is a female donor in good health and CMV-seronegative.

This rearrangement joins TRBV5-1 to TRBJ2-7, with D maybe TRBD2 (6 bases). Trimming stripped 3 bases from V and 2 bases from J, with 15 bases between. The CDR3 is 15 residues long. The germline gives CDR1 SGHRS, CDR2 YFSETQ. CDR3 in amino acids: CASSSQPGGAYEQYF. The CDR3 bases are TGCGCCAGCAGCTCGCAACCCGGAGGGGCCTACGAGCAGTACTTC.

The chain joins TRBV29-1 to TRBJ1-2; 7 nucleotides match TRBD1. The CDR3 covers 12 residues. CDR1 and CDR2 from the germline V gene are SQVTM and ANQGSEA. The V and J ends lost 7 bases and 8 bases, in that order; junction bases with no gene match: 10. As DNA, the CDR3 is TGCAGCGCCTTAAGGGGGCAAGACGGCTACACCTTC. Its protein product is CSALRGQDGYTF.

V usage is TRBV5-4 and J usage is TRBJ1-2, with TRBD1 as a possible D gene (6 bases). Looked up from germline, CDR1 is SGHNT and CDR2 is YYREEE (reference sequence). Trimming shortened V by 3 bases and J by 7 bases, and 16 bases separated the two germline ends. The CDR3 spans 14 residues. CDR3 nucleotide sequence: TGTGCCAGCAGCTGGCGGGGGGCCTACATTGGCTACACCTTC. It encodes CASSWRGAYIGYTF.

V is TRBV5-1 and J is TRBJ2-2, with D tentatively TRBD1 (6 bases). CDR3 length: 15 amino acids. V was pared by 0 bases and J by 6 bases, with 12 bases between. Germline V CDR1 and CDR2: SGHRS, YFSETQ. CDR3 sequence: CASSLDITGSGELFF. DNA for the CDR3: TGCGCCAGCAGCTTGGACATTACAGGGTCCGGGGAGCTGTTTTTT.

This chain links TRBV15 with TRBJ1-1, with TRBD1 matching 7 bases. Germline CDR1 is LNHNV and CDR2 is YYDKDF (reference sequence). Trimming removed 8 bases from V and 0 bases from J; junction bases left unmatched: 15. This CDR3 has 17 amino acids. For the CDR3, the DNA is TGTGCCACCCGTCCAGGGGGGATGAGGTTCCTGAACACTGAAGCTTTCTTT. Its protein product is CATRPGGMRFLNTEAFF.

The chain links TRBV27 to TRBJ2-7; D is unclear. Per germline, CDR1 MNHEY and CDR2 SMNVEV (reference sequence). The CDR3 extends over 13 amino acids. The V end was cut by 7 bases, the J end by 3 bases, with 13 bases between. The CDR3 DNA follows: TGTGCCAGCACCCAACTGGGCCACTACGAGCAGTACTTC. The encoded protein is CASTQLGHYEQYF.

The chain employs TRBV27 and TRBJ1-1; tentatively, D is TRBD1 (5 bases). This CDR3 comprises 13 residues. The germline CDR1 and CDR2 sequences are MNHEY and SMNVEV (reference sequence). V was shortened by 3 bases and J by 1 base, with 6 bases between the two germline ends. CDR3 protein: CASSFGGNTEAFF. The DNA of the CDR3 is TGTGCCAGCAGTTTCGGGGGGAACACTGAAGCTTTCTTT.

The V gene is TRBV10-3, the J gene TRBJ1-5, with D tentatively TRBD1 (5 bases). This CDR3 contains 13 residues. The germline V gene has CDR1 ENHRY and CDR2 SYGVKD. V dropped 4 bases and J dropped 6 bases, with 10 bases sitting between them. DNA of the CDR3: TGTGCCATCAGTGGGGGGGTCAGTCAGCCCCAGCATTTT. The encoded protein is CAISGGVSQPQHF.

The rearrangement links TRBV7-9 to TRBJ1-2; D is undetermined. The germline CDR1 and CDR2 sequences are SEHNR and FQNEAQ (reference sequence). The CDR3 runs to 13 residues. V was cut by 6 bases and J by 4 bases, with 12 bases left in between. CDR3 sequence (DNA): TGTGCCAGCAGTCACGGGAATAGCTATGGCTACACCTTC. Protein product: CASSHGNSYGYTF.

V is TRBV19 and J is TRBJ2-5, with 9 positions matching TRBD1. Germline CDR1 and CDR2: LNHDA and SQIVND (reference sequence). This CDR3 contains 15 residues. V trimming: 5 bases; J trimming: 5 bases; junction bases outside the gene matches: 9. In DNA form, the CDR3 reads TGTGCCAGTAGTCAAGCCGGGACAGGGACGGAGACCCAGTACTTC. It translates to CASSQAGTGTETQYF.

J is TRBJ2-3 and V is TRBV19; 10 bases fit TRBD1. This CDR3 is 14 amino acids long. Germline CDR1 reads LNHDA; CDR2 reads SQIVND (reference sequence). V was pared by 6 bases and J by 4 bases, with 4 bases of the junction left unmatched. The CDR3 DNA sequence: TGTGCCAGTAGCCCGGGACAGGGGTCAGATACGCAGTATTTT. It is translated as CASSPGQGSDTQYF.

This clone appeared once. The chain carries TRBV5-1 and TRBJ2-7, with TRBD2 matching 10 bases. The CDR3 sequence is 16 residues long. Germline V CDR1 and CDR2: SGHRS, YFSETQ. V trimming: 6 bases; J trimming: 6 bases; junction bases outside the gene matches: 15. This CDR3 is CASTPGTLAGAFEQYF. DNA for the CDR3: TGCGCCAGCACACCTGGGACGCTAGCGGGAGCATTCGAGCAGTACTTC.

The V gene is TRBV10-3, the J gene TRBJ1-1, with 8 bases aligning to TRBD1. The length of the CDR3 is 15 residues. CDR1 and CDR2 (germline): ENHRY, SYGVKD. V shed 3 bases and J 2 bases; nucleotides not matched to a gene: 5. Here the CDR3 DNA reads TGTGCCATCAGTGATTTGCAGGGGGCTAACACTGAAGCTTTCTTT. Translated, it gives CAISDLQGANTEAFF.

This chain joins TRBV6-6 and TRBJ1-1; D may be TRBD1 (6 bases). Germline CDR1 is MNHNY and CDR2 is SVGAGI (reference sequence). The CDR3 consists of 12 residues. V lost 6 bases, J lost 3 bases, and 8 bases lay in between. In DNA form, the CDR3 reads TGTGCCAGCAGACAGGGCGACACTGAAGCTTTCTTT. It specifies CASRQGDTEAFF.

This clone has more than one count but fewer than ten. CDR3 residues: CASSLEMNTEAFF. CDR3 nucleotide sequence: TGTGCCAGCAGCCTCGAGATGAACACTGAAGCTTTCTTT. The chain has TRBV7-3 and TRBJ1-1; D is ambiguous. V was cut by 5 bases and J by 0 bases, with 7 bases left in between. Germline V gives CDR1 SGHTA, CDR2 FQGTGA. There are 13 residues in the CDR3.

V usage is TRBV11-2 and J usage is TRBJ2-1; 10 bases are a match to TRBD2. Unmatched junction bases numbered 7, after V lost 5 bases and J lost 6 bases. CDR1 and CDR2 from the germline V gene are SGHAT and FQNNGV. The CDR3 loop spans 15 amino acids. CDR3 nucleotide sequence: TGTGCCAGCAGCCCACCGGGACTAGCGCTCAATGAGCAGTTCTTC. This gives the protein CASSPPGLALNEQFF.

This chain links TRBV29-1 with TRBJ2-2; 10 nucleotides align to TRBD1. Germline assignment: CDR1 SQVTM and CDR2 ANQGSEA. This CDR3 comprises 14 residues. Trimming at V came to 8 bases and at J to 6 bases, leaving 9 bases not matched to a gene. The DNA of the CDR3 is TGCAGCTGCGGACAGGGGGTAATTCCCGGGGAGCTGTTTTTT. Translating it yields CSCGQGVIPGELFF.